The entry below gives a single T cell receptor beta chain sequence along with its context. Its antigen remains unknown. The data stem from a study of cytomegalovirus exposure and HLA in healthy donors. Primers for the PCR totalled 60 Vbeta and 13 Jbeta. The assay was immunoSEQ multiplex PCR, and TCRdb's table has in-frame clones only and misses some. The sample holds about 160,000 clones, 65% to 85% seen once. The germline V gene has CDR1 GTSNPN and CDR2 SVGIG (reference sequence). The CDR3 totals 12 residues. The V end was cut by 6 bases, the J end by 6 bases, with 14 bases between. Study-level results: Reported results showed that the classifier diagnosed cytomegalovirus status with high specificity and sensitivity. Through in vitro validation, a few CMV-associated chains were shown to be specific for CMV antigens. The study flagged 150 to 200 TCR beta chains as cytomegalovirus-associated. In a later analysis, across HLA loci, associated TCR counts were highest for DRB1, lowest for HLA-C.

The chain recombines TRBV30 with TRBJ1-1; D not resolved. Specimen: PBMCs. The sequence was obtained from a male donor in good health and CMV-seropositive. The CDR3 loop is CACKWTDPEAFF. The CDR3 nucleotides read TGTGCCTGCAAATGGACTGATCCTGAAGCTTTCTTT.